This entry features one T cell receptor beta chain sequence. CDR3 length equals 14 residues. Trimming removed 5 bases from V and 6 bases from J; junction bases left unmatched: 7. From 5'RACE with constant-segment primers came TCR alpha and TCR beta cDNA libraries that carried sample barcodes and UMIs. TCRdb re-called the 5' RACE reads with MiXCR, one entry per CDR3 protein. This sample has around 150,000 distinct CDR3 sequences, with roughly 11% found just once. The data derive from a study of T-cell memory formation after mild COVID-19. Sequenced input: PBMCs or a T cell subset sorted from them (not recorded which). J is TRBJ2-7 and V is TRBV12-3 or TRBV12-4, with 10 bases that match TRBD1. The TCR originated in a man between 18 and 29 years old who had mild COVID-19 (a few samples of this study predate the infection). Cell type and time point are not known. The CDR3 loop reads CASSLRDRGREQYF. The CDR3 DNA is TGTGCCAGCAGTCTCCGGGACAGGGGTCGCGAGCAGTACTTC.